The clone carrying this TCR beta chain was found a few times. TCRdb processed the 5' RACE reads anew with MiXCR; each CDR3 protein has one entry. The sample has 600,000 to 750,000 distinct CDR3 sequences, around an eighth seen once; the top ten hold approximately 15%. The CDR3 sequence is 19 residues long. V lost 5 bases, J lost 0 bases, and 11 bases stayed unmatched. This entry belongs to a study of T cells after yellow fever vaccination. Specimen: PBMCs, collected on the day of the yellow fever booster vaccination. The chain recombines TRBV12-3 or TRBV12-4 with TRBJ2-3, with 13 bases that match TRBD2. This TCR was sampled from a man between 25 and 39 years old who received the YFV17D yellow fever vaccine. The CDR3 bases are TGTGCCAGCAGTCCGGCCACCGGGACTAGCGGGATTAGCACAGATACGCAGTATTTT. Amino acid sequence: CASSPATGTSGISTDTQYF.